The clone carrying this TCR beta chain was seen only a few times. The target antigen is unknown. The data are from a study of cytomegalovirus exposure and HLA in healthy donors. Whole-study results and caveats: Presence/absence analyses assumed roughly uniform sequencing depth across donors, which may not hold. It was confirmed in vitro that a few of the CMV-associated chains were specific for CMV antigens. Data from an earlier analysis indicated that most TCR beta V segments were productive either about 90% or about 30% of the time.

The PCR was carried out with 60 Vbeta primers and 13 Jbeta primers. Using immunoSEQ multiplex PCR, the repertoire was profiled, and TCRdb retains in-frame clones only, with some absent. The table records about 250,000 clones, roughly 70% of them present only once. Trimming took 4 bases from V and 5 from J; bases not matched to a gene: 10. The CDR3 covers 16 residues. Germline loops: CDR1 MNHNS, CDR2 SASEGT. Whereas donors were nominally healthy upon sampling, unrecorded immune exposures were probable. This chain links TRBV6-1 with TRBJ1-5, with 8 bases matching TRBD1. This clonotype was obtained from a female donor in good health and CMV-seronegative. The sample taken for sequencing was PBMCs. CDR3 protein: CASSADRARQDQPQHF. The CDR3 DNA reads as TGTGCCAGCAGTGCGGACAGGGCTCGGCAAGATCAGCCCCAGCATTTT.